The T cell receptor beta chain under discussion was sequenced for a study of cytomegalovirus exposure and HLA in healthy donors (dated 2017 in TCRdb). Regarding the research as a whole: An earlier analysis of roughly 630 of the donors reported roughly 300 Gb of sequence data and 100 million to 140 million unique TCR beta sequences from 190 million or so T cells. Around 330 gigabases of sequencing data and approximately 92 million unique TCR sequences made up an early release that covered roughly 670 HLA-typed donors. The genetic ancestry cluster associated with self-reported Caucasian donors included 65% to 90% of the roughly 390 genotyped donors. The study aimed to test whether cataloging public T cell receptors could reveal signatures of past pathogen exposure. Using immunosequencing, the study profiled T cell repertoires from 666 subjects and related those repertoires to cytomegalovirus serostatus. A separate validation cohort of 100 to 150 different subjects was used in addition to the 666-subject first cohort. To predict cytomegalovirus infection status, the study combined high-throughput TCR immunosequencing, statistical association of individual TCRs with disease status, and machine learning. To study patterns of TCR occurrence, a later analysis re-analyzed previously published TCR beta repertoires from more than 550 donors and added high-resolution HLA genotyping. In the later analysis, no new phenotypic data were used to find candidate immune exposures; instead, reliance was placed on TCR beta sequences and their occurrence across donors. An earlier analysis of 587 of the donors used high-throughput TCR beta sequencing to judge whether each TCR beta V gene segment behaved as functional or pseudogenic. Alongside the repertoire data, information on donor age, sex, ethnicity and CMV serostatus was compiled. A later genetic analysis used genome-wide SNP genotypes for about 60% of the 666 donors, treating that subset as a discovery cohort. Every repertoire in the discovery cohort had been generated on one and the same sequencing platform. Both class I and class II loci were covered by HLA typing, at four-digit resolution. The number of donors typed differed by locus, with about 629-630 for A, B, C, DRB1 and DQB1, over 500 for DQA1, some 570 for DPA1, and 450 to 480 for DPB1. Four to six DR-DQ haplotypes were handled as single units for association and clustering, since linkage in the cohort was strong. On average, roughly 240,000 unique TCR beta nucleotide sequences were sequenced per donor among more than 350 genotyped donors of the cohort, with 15% to 20% of those sequences being non-productive.

The CDR3 runs 14 amino acids, cysteine and phenylalanine included. Only CDR3 DNA is held: 42 bases, read in frame from base 1. Via the germline V gene, CDR1 is SGHDT and CDR2 YYEEEE. Clipping removes 3 bases from V and 7 bases from J, with 3 as the unmatched junction base count. Library prep was done by the immunoSEQ multiplex PCR assay. The multiplex PCR relied on a mix of 60 forward primers for TCR Vbeta segments and 13 reverse primers for TCR Jbeta segments. A multiplex PCR assay on genomic DNA amplified the CDR3 region of rearranged TCR beta genes. The Illumina HiSeq System was used to sequence the amplified TCR beta libraries as 87-base-pair reads. The authors' analysis ran thus. Across the roughly 670 repertoires, a later analysis counted about 81 million unique TCR beta chains, some 11 million of which were shared by at least two donors. To remove PCR and sequencing errors, raw reads were error-corrected and collapsed into unique sequences using a nearest-neighbor algorithm that merged closely related sequences. Alignment of CDR3 sequences to IMGT reference sequences was used to assign V, D and J gene segments. For a sequence to be retained, a match of at least six nucleotides was required to both a V gene segment and a J gene segment. Rearrangements were called productive when the CDR3 lacked stop codons and stayed in frame with V and J; all others were non-productive. CDR3 was defined by IMGT convention, running from the second conserved V-encoded cysteine to the conserved J-encoded phenylalanine. The earlier analysis of about 570 of the donors excluded any sequence lacking an unambiguous match to a single V gene segment. In an earlier analysis of several hundred of the donors, V segments were called functional above 56.7% productive rearrangements and were called segregating when the between-donor standard deviation exceeded 5%. A statistical classification framework was built to diagnose cytomegalovirus status from the catalog of TCR beta chain sequences. V and J gene assignment, in a later analysis, came from comparing TCR nucleotide sequences with IMGT/GENE-DB human TR gene sequences. Using the TCRdist pipeline, a later analysis assigned CDR3 sequences along with most-parsimonious VDJ recombination scenarios. In a later analysis, each TCR beta chain was defined by its CDR3 amino acid sequence together with its V-gene family, and reads lacking a unique V-gene family were excluded. As a way to deal with suspected cross-contamination and a sequencing artifact, a later analysis dropped 592 nucleotide sequences that were highly shared and had low generation probability. For each public chain, a later analysis derived a clonal expansion index from normalized ranks of inferred template counts within each repertoire. In a later analysis, generation probabilities were computed with a VDJ recombination model fitted to out-of-frame rearrangements, and the resulting probabilities were checked against IGoR. In a later analysis, hypergeometric tests were used to score TCR-TCR, TCR-HLA and TCR-CMV co-occurrence, with a repertoire-size bias correction applied to TCR pairs. To estimate false discovery rates, a later analysis permuted the HLA or CMV assignments 20 times. A later analysis grouped co-occurring TCRs with DBSCAN, adding TCRdist sequence similarity when clustering within HLA-allele-positive subsets. Repertoires with fewer than 30,000 or more than 120,000 public chains were left out of co-occurrence clustering, as were five repertoires with anomalous nucleotide sharing. The immuneACCESS repertoire file appears here via TCRdb, limited to in-frame rearrangements. These files lack a portion of the clones; in checked studies, under half of the deficit traces to unresolved V genes, and the cause of the others is not known. V, J and clone size derive from that table, while D and trimming were established from the DNA sequence. The sample contains some 92,000 clones, around 72% of them found a single time. Approximately 9.9% of the sample lies in the top ten.

In total, fewer than 750 healthy bone marrow donors made up the cohort. Cohort members were all nominally healthy when sampled, although unrecorded immune exposures were likely present. The donor was CMV seropositive and was included in the group of 300 or so seropositive cohort members. Each donor provided a peripheral blood sample, and peripheral blood mononuclear cells were used for TCR beta sequencing. Genomic DNA extraction from the blood cell samples was performed with the Qiagen DNeasy Blood Extraction Kit. Summary of the overall study and its limitations: Because counts were too low, about 18 rarely observed V segments, including chromosome 9 orphons, were excluded from the earlier analysis of 587 of the donors. A cluster of highly shared sequence variants was judged likely to represent a technical artifact of the sequencing pipeline. Most TCR sequences were seen in very few donors, while some public TCRs were found in many individuals. According to a later genetic analysis, donors in an Asian-associated ancestry cluster had fewer N-insertions in productive TCRs than the approximately 700-donor mean. Presence/absence analyses assumed roughly uniform sequencing depth across donors, an assumption that may not hold. In a later analysis, most CMV-associated TCR beta chains were found to appear HLA-restricted, with HLA associations seemingly driven largely by CMV exposure. For the cohort, immune exposure information was limited to CMV serostatus. An association between a missense DCLRE1C variant and V-gene and J-gene trimming of TCR beta chains was found in a later genetic analysis and replicated in an independent cohort. Only TCR beta chains were sequenced in this cohort, and the absence of alpha or paired-chain data limited detectable features. Linkage disequilibrium might explain the correlated functional status among segregating V segments, but an unknown experimental factor could not be excluded. The classifier was reported to diagnose cytomegalovirus status with high specificity and sensitivity in both the original cohort and the validation cohort. A total of roughly 160 TCR beta chains were listed by the study as associated with cytomegalovirus. Some IMGT-functional V segments, including TRBV6-2 and TRBV6-3, could not be told apart with the 87-base-pair reads, so those segments were excluded. When HLA alleles, especially DR and DQ, strongly co-occurred, TCR associations were difficult to assign to individual alleles. An earlier analysis of 587 of the donors showed that most TCR beta V segments appeared in productive rearrangements either about 90% or about 30% of the time, which broadly matched IMGT annotations. Compared with equally common non-associated chains, HLA-associated TCR beta chains in a later analysis were more clonally expanded and had lower generation probabilities. HLA typing was unavailable for some donors at each locus, so association tests used only the typed subset. A later analysis associated about 17,000 TCR beta sequences with specific HLA alleles at a false discovery rate of 0.05. It was suggested by the authors that the approach could potentially be generalized to other disease states and immunological phenotypes. According to a later analysis, TCR association rates differed among HLA loci, with DRB1 alleles showing the most associated TCRs and HLA-C alleles showing the fewest. In vitro tests confirmed that three of the cytomegalovirus-associated TCR beta chains recognize cytomegalovirus antigens. A further reported finding was that TCR beta sequences accurately predicted the HLA-A and HLA-B alleles for most subjects in the first cohort. A later analysis reported that several top co-occurrence clusters appeared linked to parvovirus B19, influenza, CMV and Epstein-Barr virus.

Note on this clone: Its target antigen remains unknown. Qualities for individual bases were not recorded, and no much larger clone is one base off.

This receptor was taken from a young man in good health and CMV-seropositive. The sequenced sample was PBMCs. In this chain, TRBV5-6 is recombined with TRBJ2-2; 10 middle bases align to TRBD2. The CDR3 reads CASSWSGRDGELFF. The nucleotides read TGTGCCAGCAGCTGGAGCGGGAGGGACGGGGAGCTGTTTTTT.